Presented here are 18 T cell receptor beta chains from one specimen sequenced in a study of blood T cell repertoires in COVID-19 (dated by TCRdb to the early 2020s). Receptor libraries were prepared by the immunoSEQ multiplex PCR assay. As stored in TCRdb, this immuneACCESS dataset retains in-frame rearrangements with V and J assigned. A fraction of the clones does not appear; measured against another copy, unresolved V genes explain less than half of the discrepancy, and the remainder lacks a known reason. Counted in this sample were roughly 200,000 clones; more than 70% of them appeared once. The ten largest make up roughly 7.7% of the sample. The specimen was peripheral blood. These receptors came from a woman in her fifties or sixties with acute or convalescent COVID-19.

This chain joins TRBV6-1 and TRBJ2-1, with 7 positions matching TRBD2. V trimming: 2 bases; J trimming: 7 bases; junction bases outside the gene matches: 8. This CDR3 comprises 15 residues. The germline V gene encodes CDR1 MNHNS and CDR2 SASEGT. As DNA, the CDR3 is TGTGCCAGCAGTGAAAGGGACTACCCTCCGAATGAGCAGTTCTTC. Translating gives CASSERDYPPNEQFF.

The genes are TRBV2 and TRBJ2-2; no definite D call. The length of the CDR3 is 13 residues. V was pared by 7 bases and J by 7 bases, with 13 bases between. Per the germline V gene, CDR1 is SNHLY and CDR2 is FYNNEI. The CDR3 here is CASMAERNGELFF. CDR3 bases: TGTGCCAGCATGGCGGAACGGAACGGGGAGCTGTTTTTT.

This chain uses TRBV10-2 with TRBJ2-1; 13 nucleotides line up with TRBD2. This CDR3 region has 16 residues. The germline gives CDR1 WSHSY, CDR2 SAAADI. J was trimmed by 5 bases and V by 5 bases; bases with no gene match: 6. The CDR3 sequence is CASSPPGLAGDNEQFF. The DNA for the CDR3 is TGCGCCAGCAGTCCCCCCGGACTAGCGGGAGACAATGAGCAGTTCTTC.

The CDR3 here is CASRGQGATNEKLFF. DNA for the CDR3: TGTGCCAGCAGAGGACAGGGGGCAACTAATGAAAAACTGTTTTTT. This chain connects TRBV28 to TRBJ1-4; 10 bases fit TRBD1. Per the germline V gene, CDR1 is MDHEN and CDR2 is SYDVKM. V was clipped by 6 bases and J by 0 bases; unmatched bases: 1. This CDR3 region has 15 residues.

The CDR3 region is CASSLGQGISTF. The CDR3 nucleotides read TGCGCCAGCAGCTTGGGACAGGGTATCTCCACCTTC. The J gene is TRBJ1-2, the V gene TRBV5-1, with TRBD1 matching 7 bases. V shed 0 bases, J shed 13 bases, and the junction held 6 bases outside the gene matches. Germline CDR1 and CDR2: SGHRS and YFSETQ. The CDR3 extends over 12 amino acids. Full variable domain (missing parts from reference TRBV5-1 and TRBJ1-2): KAGVTQTPRYLIKTRGQQVTLSCSPISGHRSVSWYQQTPGQGLQFLFEYFSETQRNKGNFPGRFSGRQFSNSRSEMNVSTLELGDSALYLCASSLGQGISTFGSGTRLTVV.

The chain recombines TRBV5-1 with TRBJ2-7; 8 bases are a match to TRBD1. J gave up 5 bases and V 4 bases, and 11 bases lay outside the gene matches. CDR1 and CDR2 from the germline V gene are SGHRS and YFSETQ. This CDR3 comprises 15 residues. In nucleotides, the CDR3 is TGCGCCAGCAGCGTGACAGGGGTCGGATGGGACGAGCAGTACTTC. Translation: CASSVTGVGWDEQYF.

This chain connects TRBV10-2 to TRBJ2-7, with a possible D match to TRBD2 (6 bases). Germline loops: CDR1 WSHSY, CDR2 SAAADI. The CDR3 is 14 amino acids. V was trimmed by 3 bases and J by 5 bases, leaving 14 bases between them. As DNA, the CDR3 is TGCGCCAGCAGTGATTCACGGGGGATCGACGAGCAGTACTTC. As protein: CASSDSRGIDEQYF.

This clone has just one count. The J gene is TRBJ1-1, the V gene TRBV19; D is possibly TRBD1 (6 bases). Germline-derived CDR1 and CDR2 are LNHDA and SQIVND (reference sequence). CDR3 length equals 15 residues. V was clipped by 5 bases and J by 1 base, with 14 bases between them. The CDR3 protein is CASSPETGPNTEAFF. CDR3 in DNA: TGTGCCAGTAGTCCGGAGACAGGACCGAACACTGAAGCTTTCTTT.

The chain employs TRBV6-5 and TRBJ2-7, with D maybe TRBD1 (6 bases). CDR1 is MNHEY and CDR2 is SVGAGI in the germline V gene. The V end lost 5 bases, the J end lost 7 bases, and 15 bases lay between the germline ends. The CDR3 is 13 amino acids. CDR3 region: CASSPQGVGEQYF. For the CDR3, the DNA is TGTGCCAGCAGTCCACAGGGAGTCGGGGAGCAGTACTTC.

The count of this clone is one. The chain carries TRBV28 and TRBJ1-2; TRBD1 matches at 11 bases. This CDR3 has 17 amino acids. V dropped 6 bases and J dropped 3; count of bases not matched to a gene: 12. Germline V gene sequence: CDR1 MDHEN, CDR2 SYDVKM. The CDR3 reads CASRASGTGGRYYGYTF. Written as DNA, the CDR3 is TGTGCCAGCAGGGCTTCCGGGACAGGGGGAAGATACTATGGCTACACCTTC.

The chain is built from TRBV15 and TRBJ2-2; D uncertain. Germline V gene sequence: CDR1 LNHNV, CDR2 YYDKDF (reference sequence). The CDR3 is 15 amino acids. Trimming removed 4 bases at V and 4 bases at J, with 13 bases between. Here the CDR3 DNA reads TGTGCCACCAGCAACTACGGCGGCCTCACCGGGGAGCTGTTTTTT. Amino acid sequence: CATSNYGGLTGELFF. Together with reference TRBV15 and TRBJ2-2, the CDR3 gives the full variable domain: DAMVIQNPRYQVTQFGKPVTLSCSQTLNHNVMYWYQQKSSQAPKLLFHYYDKDFNNEADTPDNFQSRRPNTSFCFLDIRSPGLGDTAMYLCATSNYGGLTGELFFGEGSRLTVL.

This chain joins TRBV24-1 and TRBJ1-5; 11 bases match TRBD1. J lost 4 bases, V lost 12 bases, and 7 bases had no gene match. There are 14 residues in the CDR3. The germline CDR1 and CDR2 sequences are KGHDR and SFDVKD. CDR3 DNA: TGTGCCGGTACGGGACAGGGGGGGAATCAGCCCCAGCATTTT. This translates into CAGTGQGGNQPQHF.

The chain recombines TRBV6-5 with TRBJ1-2; D unresolved. This CDR3 contains 15 residues. In germline, CDR1 is MNHEY, CDR2 SVGAGI. V was shortened by 0 bases and J by 8 bases, with 16 bases between the two germline ends. The CDR3 loop is CASSYSSGIGGGYTF. Here the CDR3 DNA reads TGTGCCAGCAGTTACTCGTCCGGCATCGGAGGCGGCTACACCTTC.

The chain recombines TRBV5-4 with TRBJ1-2, with D possibly TRBD1 on 6 matching bases. CDR3 size: 13 residues. V dropped 4 bases and J dropped 5 bases, with 12 bases sitting between them. From germline, CDR1 is SGHNT and CDR2 YYREEE (reference sequence). The chain's CDR3 is CASSIEGEYGYTF. DNA of the CDR3: TGTGCCAGCAGCATCGAGGGGGAGTATGGCTACACCTTC.

V is TRBV28 and J is TRBJ2-1; 7 nucleotides match TRBD2. This CDR3 comprises 13 residues. CDR1 MDHEN and CDR2 SYDVKM come from the germline V gene. V gave up 2 bases and J gave up 10 bases; unmatched junction bases: 5. The CDR3: CASSLGIGGEQFF. The DNA for the CDR3 is TGTGCCAGCAGTTTAGGCATCGGGGGGGAGCAGTTCTTC.

This clone appeared once. The V and J genes are TRBV11-3 and TRBJ1-2, with no clear D. Trimming left V 4 bases short and J 0 bases short, with 15 bases between. The CDR3 contains 16 residues. Germline CDR1 reads SGHNT; CDR2 reads YENEEA. The CDR3 coding sequence is TGTGCCAGCAGCTCCGCCCTTGAGGGCCCTAACTATGGCTACACCTTC. Encoded protein: CASSSALEGPNYGYTF.

The genes are TRBV5-1 and TRBJ1-1; D might be TRBD1 (5 bases). From germline, CDR1 is SGHRS and CDR2 YFSETQ. The CDR3 is 17 amino acids. With 1 base removed from V and 1 base from J, the gap between germline ends came to 17 bases. The CDR3 nucleotides are TGCGCCAGCAGCTTGTTAGGGGCCCCCGATCGGAACACTGAAGCTTTCTTT. It encodes CASSLLGAPDRNTEAFF.

V gene TRBV28 combines with J gene TRBJ2-1, with 10 nucleotides matching TRBD2. In germline, CDR1 is MDHEN, CDR2 SYDVKM. The CDR3 extends over 15 amino acids. Trimming at V came to 4 bases and at J to 7 bases, leaving 7 bases not matched to a gene. The CDR3 bases are TGTGCCAGCAGTTACCTAGCGGGAGTGGGTAATGAGCAGTTCTTC. Amino acids: CASSYLAGVGNEQFF.